Below, one T cell receptor (beta chain) is given with its context. Antigen specificity is unknown. CDR3 size: 13 residues. Looked up from germline, CDR1 is MGHDK and CDR2 is SYGVNS. The trim removed 3 bases at V and 7 bases at J, leaving 4 bases unmatched. Each CDR3 protein gets one entry after TCRdb re-called the RACE reads with MiXCR. This table has 80,000 to 95,000 distinct CDR3 sequences, 11% appearing once. The time point: patch test 2, 6 weeks after DPC sensitization. Treatment denoted: therapeutic diphenylcyclopropenone sensitization with weekly scalp DPC. This sample was included in a study of human T cells and chemical hapten exposure. The study, taken as a whole, reports: There were significantly more large CDR3 similarity clusters among expanded TCRs than among controls.

The chain joins TRBV25-1 to TRBJ1-2; 8 nucleotides line up with TRBD1. The sequence was collected from a middle-aged man with alopecia areata. Some clones in this sample may be carry-over from other donors' samples. The specimen was whole blood, collected in connection with sensitization to the hapten diphenylcyclopropenone (DPC). In nucleotides, the CDR3 is TGTGCCAGCAGTGACGACAGGGGTGGTGGCTACACCTTC. Amino acid sequence: CASSDDRGGGYTF.